There are a few counts of the clone carrying this TCR beta chain. The antigen remains undetermined. This sample was included in a study of tumor-infiltrating lymphocytes in primary liver carcinoma. Study-wide results and limits: Against blood, tumors held a significantly higher top-250-clone fraction (p = 0.039).

This CDR3 is built from 15 residues. The V gene lost 0 bases and the J gene lost 4 bases, with 11 bases spanning the gap. Germline V gives CDR1 MGHDK, CDR2 SYGVNS. The template, approximately 500 ng total RNA, yielded TCR beta cDNA made with a constant-region primer. For TCR beta, libraries were produced by three nested multiplex PCR rounds using slightly modified ARM-PCR. Investigators reported that the first two PCR rounds, at around 9 cycles each, used TRBV1-TRBV30 forward primers with a C-beta reverse primer. Each CDR3 protein is one row after TCRdb ran MiXCR on the multiplex PCR reads. The sample has around 81,000 distinct CDR3 sequences, roughly two thirds seen once. Co-extraction of RNA and DNA was performed on about 19-33 mg of unsorted bulk tissue. Patients showed chronic HBV infection and an absence of prior treatment. Every tumor contributed samples taken at five separate regions.

Sequenced: liver tumor tissue from sampling region 4. Subset noted: tumor region T4, right-lateral pole. The sequence was obtained from a woman aged 55-69 years with primary liver carcinoma and hepatitis B virus infection. The chain combines TRBV25-1 with TRBJ2-3; TRBD2 might be the D (7 bases). The CDR3 reads CASSEYGGGSDTQYF. Here the CDR3 DNA reads TGTGCCAGCAGTGAATATGGGGGGGGCTCAGATACGCAGTATTTT.